The rows below give T cell receptor beta chains drawn from one sample of a study of shared clonotypes between healthy human individuals. Data came from immunoSEQ multiplex PCR; TCRdb stores just in-frame clones and leaves some out. The table shows about 2 million clones, with roughly 94% occurring only once. The specimen sequenced was naive CD4+ T cells sorted from blood. All receptors derive from a man aged 18 to 29 in good health. Both conserved end residues are part of each CDR3. The D gene is left open where the match is weak. Clone size appears in some rows only: once, few, many, or a class for an expanded clone.

.	TRBJ1-2	TRBV7-2	.	CASAFPQLYGYTF	TGTGCCAGTGCCTTCCCTCAACTCTATGGCTACACCTTC
.	TRBJ2-3	TRBV5-6	.	CASSLEAETFWTDTQYF	TGTGCCAGCAGCTTGGAAGCGGAAACTTTTTGGACAGATACGCAGTATTTT
.	TRBJ1-1	TRBV5-1	.	CASSLATSYEAFF	TGCGCCAGCAGCTTGGCGACGTCTTATGAAGCTTTCTTT
.	TRBJ2-1	TRBV4-3	.	CASSQDLAGPYNEQFF	TGCGCCAGCAGCCAAGACCTGGCGGGACCCTACAATGAGCAGTTCTTC
.	TRBJ2-7	TRBV30	TRBD2	CAWIKRGTYEQYF	TGTGCCTGGATTAAGCGGGGTACCTACGAGCAGTACTTC
.	TRBJ1-4	TRBV27	TRBD1	CASSHAGTGDEKLFF	TGTGCCAGCAGTCACGCCGGGACAGGGGATGAAAAACTGTTTTTT
.	TRBJ2-2	TRBV5-1	.	CASSLVPGNTGELFF	TGCGCCAGCAGCTTGGTCCCGGGGAACACCGGGGAGCTGTTTTTT
.	TRBJ1-2	TRBV7-8	.	CASSLLAGAGYGYTF	TGTGCCAGCAGCTTACTGGCAGGGGCTGGGTATGGCTACACCTTC
.	TRBJ1-2	TRBV5-1	TRBD1	CASKQGDPYNYGYTF	TGCGCCAGCAAGCAGGGGGATCCTTATAACTATGGCTACACCTTC
.	TRBJ2-3	TRBV7-9	.	CASSFMQSTDTQYF	TGTGCCAGCAGCTTTATGCAGTCCACAGATACGCAGTATTTT
.	TRBJ1-1	TRBV25-1	.	CASSSRLGTEAFF	TGTGCCAGCAGCAGCCGGCTAGGCACTGAAGCTTTCTTT
.	TRBJ2-2	TRBV2	.	CASNAEGAKNTGELFF	TGTGCCAGCAATGCTGAAGGGGCAAAGAACACCGGGGAGCTGTTTTTT
.	TRBJ1-1	TRBV9	.	CASSVGPGGGTEAFF	TGTGCCAGCAGCGTAGGTCCGGGAGGTGGCACTGAAGCTTTCTTT
.	TRBJ2-2	TRBV5-1	TRBD2	CASSLTSGVRAGELFF	TGCGCCAGCAGCCTGACTAGCGGAGTTAGGGCCGGGGAGCTGTTTTTT
.	TRBJ1-2	TRBV30	TRBD1	CAWRTSGTGGSHYGYAF	TGTGCCTGGAGAACCTCCGGGACAGGGGGATCCCACTATGGCTACGCCTTC
.	TRBJ2-2	TRBV11-2	.	CASSVSNTGELFF	TGTGCCAGCAGCGTCTCGAACACCGGGGAGCTGTTTTTT
.	TRBJ2-2	TRBV30	.	CAWTPRGTGELFF	TGTGCCTGGACCCCCAGGGGCACCGGGGAGCTGTTTTTT
.	TRBJ1-1	TRBV29-1	.	CSVGQLMNTEAFF	TGCAGCGTTGGTCAATTGATGAACACTGAAGCTTTCTTT
.	TRBJ2-7	TRBV11-2	.	CASSLGLSSYEQYF	TGTGCCAGCAGCTTAGGGCTGTCGTCCTACGAGCAGTACTTC
.	TRBJ1-5	TRBV7-9	TRBD1	CASSLATGVGNQPQHF	TGTGCCAGCAGCTTAGCGACAGGGGTCGGCAATCAGCCCCAGCATTTT
.	TRBJ2-2	TRBV5-1	TRBD1	CASSLGTGTGSTGELFF	TGCGCCAGCAGCTTGGGAACCGGGACAGGGTCGACCGGGGAGCTGTTTTTT
.	TRBJ2-2	TRBV2	.	CASSEKGGSNTGELFF	TGTGCCAGCAGTGAGAAGGGGGGCTCGAACACCGGGGAGCTGTTTTTT
.	TRBJ1-4	TRBV7-9	TRBD1	CASSSTGGKIEKLFF	TGTGCCAGCAGCTCGACAGGGGGGAAGATTGAAAAACTGTTTTTT
.	TRBJ2-3	TRBV7-8	.	CASSLALWGTDTQYF	TGTGCCAGCAGCTTAGCGCTGTGGGGTACGGATACGCAGTATTTT
.	TRBJ1-1	TRBV10-1	TRBD1	CASSEIQGAQTEAFF	TGCGCCAGCAGTGAGATTCAGGGGGCGCAGACTGAAGCTTTCTTT
.	TRBJ1-1	TRBV6-1	.	CASSVGGNTEAFF	TGTGCCAGCAGTGTAGGAGGTAACACTGAAGCTTTCTTT
.	TRBJ2-7	TRBV10-3	.	CATSTSSNEQYF	TGTGCCACGTCGACTAGTTCCAACGAGCAGTACTTC
.	TRBJ2-6	TRBV10-3	.	CAIKDRQGGANVLTF	TGTGCCATCAAGGATCGGCAGGGTGGGGCCAACGTCCTGACTTTC
.	TRBJ2-7	TRBV10-3	.	CAISESGNSYEQYF	TGTGCCATCAGTGAGAGTGGCAACTCCTACGAGCAGTACTTC
.	TRBJ1-5	TRBV6-6	.	CASQFIGSHSNQPQHF	TGTGCCAGCCAATTCATCGGGTCCCATAGCAATCAGCCCCAGCATTTT
.	TRBJ2-2	TRBV10-3	.	CAISLSRTGELFF	TGTGCCATCAGCCTCAGCCGCACCGGGGAGCTGTTTTTT
.	TRBJ2-3	TRBV10-3	TRBD2	CAISATDGGERELDTQYF	TGTGCCATCAGTGCGACGGATGGTGGGGAGCGGGAGTTAGATACGCAGTATTTT
.	TRBJ2-2	TRBV5-1	TRBD2	CASSLNLAVNTGELFF	TGCGCCAGCAGCTTGAATCTAGCGGTAAACACCGGGGAGCTGTTTTTT
.	TRBJ2-2	TRBV27	TRBD2	CASSRPGLGLGTGELFF	TGTGCCAGCAGTAGACCGGGACTAGGTTTGGGCACCGGGGAGCTGTTTTTT
.	TRBJ1-2	TRBV4-1	.	CASSQGGFGANYGYTF	TGCGCCAGCAGCCAAGGGGGGTTCGGTGCTAACTATGGCTACACCTTC
.	TRBJ1-2	TRBV28	TRBD1	CASSLSDRGQGYTF	TGTGCCAGCAGTTTATCGGACAGGGGGCAAGGCTACACCTTC
.	TRBJ2-2	TRBV7-2	.	CASSSTRPGAGELFF	TGTGCCAGCAGCTCGACTAGGCCAGGCGCCGGGGAGCTGTTTTTT
.	TRBJ2-4	TRBV6-4	TRBD2	CASSDGAGGAKNIQYF	TGTGCCAGCAGTGATGGCGCGGGAGGGGCCAAAAACATTCAGTACTTC
.	TRBJ2-7	TRBV25-1	.	CASSLTGWEQYF	TGTGCCAGCTCCCTGACAGGATGGGAGCAGTACTTC
.	TRBJ2-7	TRBV5-1	TRBD1	CASRRDSYYEQYF	TGCGCCAGCAGACGGGACAGCTACTACGAGCAGTACTTC
.	TRBJ2-1	TRBV7-6	TRBD2	CASSSLAGPNEQFF	TGTGCCAGCAGCTCTCTAGCGGGGCCTAATGAGCAGTTCTTC
.	TRBJ2-1	TRBV10-1	.	CASSQSELGYNEQFF	TGCGCCAGCAGTCAAAGCGAATTGGGGTACAATGAGCAGTTCTTC
.	TRBJ2-1	TRBV6-6	TRBD1	CASTLLGQGHNEQFF	TGTGCCAGCACCCTACTCGGACAGGGGCACAATGAGCAGTTCTTC
.	TRBJ2-5	TRBV7-9	TRBD2	CASSFSGISGETQYF	TGTGCCAGCAGCTTTAGCGGGATTAGCGGAGAGACCCAGTACTTC
.	TRBJ1-4	TRBV5-4	TRBD1	CASSPGGGPEKLFF	TGTGCCAGCAGCCCAGGGGGCGGGCCTGAAAAACTGTTTTTT
.	TRBJ1-6	TRBV6-5	.	CASSYEGMSSPLHF	TGTGCCAGCAGTTACGAGGGAATGAGCTCACCCCTCCACTTT
.	TRBJ2-3	TRBV11-3	.	CASSLGRGQFTDTQYF	TGTGCCAGCAGCCTCGGGCGGGGACAGTTCACAGATACGCAGTATTTT
few	TRBJ1-6	TRBV4-1	TRBD1	CASSQVEGQTNSPLHF	TGCGCCAGCAGCCAAGTAGAGGGACAGACTAATTCACCCCTCCACTTT